The 28 T cell receptor beta chains presented below share a single source sample, sequenced in a study of response to subunit inactivated influenza vaccine. TCRdb analysed the RT-PCR reads with MiXCR anew, one entry per CDR3 protein. The sample lists 500,000 to 550,000 distinct CDR3 sequences, around 7.9% occurring once. This specimen consisted of PBMCs from blood, obtained less than 25 months after vaccination. All receptors derive from a man aged 50 to 75 who received an inactivated influenza vaccine.

The V and J genes are TRBV19 and TRBJ2-2, with a possible D match to TRBD1 (6 bases). Germline CDR1 and CDR2: LNHDA and SQIVND (reference sequence). This CDR3 spans 14 amino acids. The V and J ends lost 3 bases and 7 bases respectively, with 12 bases between them. In DNA, the CDR3 is TGTGCCAGTAGTATGGTTGGGGGCAACGGGGAGCTGTTTTTT. It is translated as CASSMVGGNGELFF.

This clonotype was seen ten or more times. The chain is built from TRBV12-3 or TRBV12-4 and TRBJ2-3, with TRBD2 matching over 8 bases. CDR3 size: 14 residues. The V gene end was trimmed by 2 bases and the J gene end by 4 bases; junction bases not matched to a gene: 2. The CDR3 reads CASSLLGGADTQYF. The CDR3 nucleotides read TGTGCCAGCAGTTTACTCGGGGGGGCAGATACGCAGTATTTT.

V usage is TRBV7-2 and J usage is TRBJ2-5; D assignment may be TRBD1 or TRBD2 (6 bases each). The length of the CDR3 is 13 residues. V lost 5 bases and J lost 4, with 11 bases in between. The germline V gene has CDR1 SGHTA and CDR2 FQGNSA. For the CDR3, the DNA is TGTGCCAGCAGCAGGGGGGAATTAGAGACCCAGTACTTC. As protein: CASSRGELETQYF.

This clonotype was recorded at least ten times. The chain uses TRBV11-2 and TRBJ2-1; tentatively, D is TRBD2 (7 bases). Germline V CDR1 and CDR2: SGHAT, FQNNGV. The CDR3 covers 15 residues. Trimming pared 4 bases from V and 4 bases from J, leaving 14 bases between. The CDR3 protein is CASSSGGAPYNEQFF. The CDR3 DNA reads TGTGCCAGCAGCTCTGGGGGGGCCCCTTACAATGAGCAGTTCTTC. The complete variable domain, with remaining parts taken from reference TRBV11-2 and TRBJ2-1, reads EAGVAQSPRYKIIEKRQSVAFWCNPISGHATLYWYQQILGQGPKLLIQFQNNGVVDDSQLPKDRFSAERLKGVDSTLKIQPAKLEDSAVYLCASSSGGAPYNEQFFGPGTRLTVL.

This clonotype was seen repeatedly, ten times or more. The rearrangement joins TRBV5-4 to TRBJ1-2, with 7 bases that match TRBD1. V trimming: 4 bases; J trimming: 4 bases; junction bases outside the gene matches: 4. This CDR3 region has 13 residues. Per the germline V gene, CDR1 is SGHNT and CDR2 is YYREEE (reference sequence). The CDR3 region has the DNA TGTGCCAGCAGCGCCGACAGGGCCTATGGCTACACCTTC. Its translation is CASSADRAYGYTF. The full variable domain, rest sourced from reference TRBV5-4 and TRBJ1-2, is ETGVTQSPTHLIKTRGQQVTLRCSSQSGHNTVSWYQQALGQGPQFIFQYYREEENGRGNFPPRFSGLQFPNYSSELNVNALELDDSALYLCASSADRAYGYTFGSGTRLTVV.

J is TRBJ2-3 and V is TRBV5-6; D might be TRBD1 (6 bases). CDR1 and CDR2 from the germline V gene are SGHDT and YYEEEE. Trimming took off 2 bases at V and 6 bases at J, with 13 bases between the two ends. The CDR3 consists of 14 residues. The DNA of the CDR3 is TGTGCCAGCAGCTTTAAGGATAGGGGGGATACGCAGTATTTT. It encodes CASSFKDRGDTQYF.

This clonotype was seen a handful of times. The J gene is TRBJ1-4, the V gene TRBV29-1; maybe TRBD1 (5 bases). Germline V gene lookup returns CDR1 SQVTM and CDR2 ANQGSEA. The CDR3 runs 14 residues. The V and J ends lost 6 bases and 1 base respectively, with 12 bases between them. CDR3 sequence: CSVTVGGTNEKLFF. Here the CDR3 DNA reads TGCAGCGTGACTGTCGGGGGAACTAATGAAAAACTGTTTTTT.

This sequence joins TRBV20-1 and TRBJ2-7, with 8 positions matching TRBD2. V shed 3 bases, J shed 1 base, and the junction held 8 bases outside the gene matches. The CDR3 is made up of 15 amino acids. CDR1 is DFQATT and CDR2 is SNEGSKA in the germline V gene (reference sequence). The CDR3 protein is CSARQRERGSYEQYF. In nucleotides, the CDR3 is TGCAGTGCTAGGCAGCGGGAGCGAGGGTCCTACGAGCAGTACTTC.

V and J are TRBV20-1 and TRBJ1-6; no reliable D call. This CDR3 is built from 13 residues. CDR1 and CDR2 (germline): DFQATT, SNEGSKA (reference sequence). Between the trimmed V and J ends, which lost 3 bases and 8 bases, there was a span of 11 bases. The CDR3 region is CSASVRPDSPLHF. The CDR3, as DNA: TGCAGTGCTAGCGTCAGGCCTGATTCACCCCTCCACTTT.

J is TRBJ2-2 and V is TRBV6-2 or TRBV6-3, with TRBD1 matching 9 bases. The V segment lost 2 bases and the J segment 4 bases; nucleotides outside the gene matches: 2. The germline V gene encodes CDR1 MNHEY and CDR2 SVGEGT. The CDR3 consists of 15 residues. The CDR3 loop reads CASSYGTGSTGELFF. In DNA form, the CDR3 reads TGTGCCAGCAGTTACGGGACAGGGAGCACCGGGGAGCTGTTTTTT.

This clonotype was observed at least ten times. This chain joins TRBV20-1 and TRBJ2-7; D remains ambiguous. CDR1 and CDR2 from the germline V gene are DFQATT and SNEGSKA (reference sequence). Trimming left V 5 bases short and J 3 bases short, with 17 bases between. The CDR3 runs to 14 residues. CDR3 coding DNA: TGCAGTGCTCGACCCCCTCAGGCCGTCTACGAGCAGTACTTC. Translating gives CSARPPQAVYEQYF.

This clonotype has only a few counts. The chain combines TRBV6-1 with TRBJ2-3; TRBD1 matches 7 bases. Germline V gives CDR1 MNHNS, CDR2 SASEGT. This CDR3 has 13 amino acids. Trimming removed 7 bases from V and 3 bases from J; junction bases left unmatched: 4. The CDR3 sequence is CASTYRGTDTQYF. As DNA, the CDR3 is TGTGCCAGCACATACAGGGGAACAGATACGCAGTATTTT.

This clonotype was detected only a few times. The rearrangement joins TRBV11-2 to TRBJ2-5, with 10 bases fitting TRBD1. Germline V lookup: CDR1 SGHAT, CDR2 FQNNGV. The CDR3 covers 15 residues. Germline trimming cut 5 bases from V and 5 bases from J; bases unmatched to any gene: 8. The CDR3 bases are TGTGCCAGCAGCCCATCGGGACAGGGGCTTGAGACCCAGTACTTC. Amino acids: CASSPSGQGLETQYF.

CDR3 sequence reads: CASSLWSGVYEQYF. The CDR3 nucleotides are TGTGCCAGCAGCTTATGGTCCGGGGTCTACGAGCAGTACTTC. The chain has TRBV11-2 and TRBJ2-7; possible D gene TRBD2, 5 bases. The germline V gene has CDR1 SGHAT and CDR2 FQNNGV. The CDR3 runs to 14 residues. Trimming took off 2 bases at V and 3 bases at J, with 11 bases between the two ends.

This clonotype was seen ten or more times. This chain joins TRBV6-4 and TRBJ2-7, with 9 bases aligning to TRBD1. CDR3 length: 14 residues. The junction had 6 bases not matched to a gene; V was cut back by 7 bases and J by 2 bases. CDR1 and CDR2 from the germline V gene are MRHNA and SNTAGT. The CDR3 loop reads CASTRQGETYEQYF. CDR3 nucleotide sequence: TGTGCCAGCACCCGACAGGGGGAAACCTACGAGCAGTACTTC.

This chain uses TRBV9 with TRBJ2-7; D is tentatively TRBD1 or TRBD2 (6 bases each). V was pared by 3 bases and J by 4 bases, with 20 bases between. Germline CDR1 and CDR2: SGDLS and YYNGEE. This CDR3 is 16 amino acids long. CDR3 amino acids: CASSASGTHRAYEQYF. Here the CDR3 DNA reads TGTGCCAGCAGCGCCTCCGGGACTCACAGGGCGTACGAGCAGTACTTC.

This clonotype was observed a few times. The chain is built from TRBV2 and TRBJ2-5; tentatively, D is TRBD1 (6 bases). Germline V lookup: CDR1 SNHLY, CDR2 FYNNEI. The CDR3 runs 13 residues. Trimming took off 7 bases at V and 2 bases at J, with 11 bases between the two ends. Written as DNA, the CDR3 is TGTGCCAGCAAACTCCAGGGGCAAGAGACCCAGTACTTC. Protein: CASKLQGQETQYF. Together with reference TRBV2 and TRBJ2-5, the CDR3 gives the full variable domain: EPEVTQTPSHQVTQMGQEVILRCVPISNHLYFYWYRQILGQKVEFLVSFYNNEISEKSEIFDDQFSVERPDGSNFTLKIRSTKLEDSAMYFCASKLQGQETQYFGPGTRLLVL.

This clonotype came up many times. The rearrangement links TRBV3-1 to TRBJ2-4; 11 nucleotides match TRBD1. The germline gives CDR1 LGHDT, CDR2 YNNKEL (reference sequence). The length of the CDR3 is 14 residues. The V and J ends lost 3 bases and 8 bases, in that order; junction bases with no gene match: 3. The CDR3 here is CASSQGQGEYIQYF. CDR3 sequence (DNA): TGTGCCAGCAGCCAGGGACAGGGGGAGTACATTCAGTACTTC.

The CDR3 loop reads CASSLESQTEAFF. DNA for the CDR3: TGTGCCAGCAGCTTAGAATCCCAGACTGAAGCTTTCTTT. V and J are TRBV7-9 and TRBJ1-1; D is unresolved. This CDR3 has 13 amino acids. Germline CDR1 and CDR2: SEHNR and FQNEAQ (reference sequence). V shed 1 base and J shed 5 bases, with 8 bases lying between them.

This sequence joins TRBV6-5 and TRBJ2-2; D ambiguous. Germline CDR1 is MNHEY and CDR2 is SVGAGI. V was shortened by 1 base and J by 5 bases, with 14 bases between the two germline ends. The CDR3 length is 16 residues. The CDR3 loop reads CASSYLGRRSTGELFF. The CDR3 DNA sequence: TGTGCCAGCAGTTACTTGGGCAGGCGCTCAACCGGGGAGCTGTTTTTT.

This clonotype turned up a few times. The rearrangement uses TRBV5-1 and TRBJ2-5, with D possibly matching TRBD1 (6 bases). This CDR3 spans 15 amino acids. The germline V gene has CDR1 SGHRS and CDR2 YFSETQ. V was clipped by 0 bases and J by 2 bases, with 11 bases between them. The CDR3 coding sequence is TGCGCCAGCAGCTTGGTTGGACAGAATCAAGAGACCCAGTACTTC. Translating it yields CASSLVGQNQETQYF.

The V call is TRBV5-1, the J call TRBJ1-1; the D is unclear. CDR1 and CDR2 (germline): SGHRS, YFSETQ. Between the trimmed V and J ends, which lost 0 bases and 3 bases, there was a span of 12 bases. The CDR3 has 15 residues. The CDR3 spells CASSLVNGDYTEAFF. Here the CDR3 DNA reads TGCGCCAGCAGCTTGGTGAACGGGGATTACACTGAAGCTTTCTTT.

This chain uses TRBV5-1 with TRBJ2-2; D may correspond to TRBD1 or TRBD2 (5 bases each). Germline V gene lookup returns CDR1 SGHRS and CDR2 YFSETQ. This CDR3 has 14 amino acids. V dropped 4 bases and J dropped 5 bases, with 12 bases sitting between them. The CDR3 reads CASSVTGATGELFF. The CDR3 DNA sequence: TGCGCCAGCAGCGTCACCGGGGCGACCGGGGAGCTGTTTTTT.

This clonotype was seen many times. The V gene is TRBV11-2, the J gene TRBJ2-5; perhaps TRBD1 as D (5 bases). The germline gives CDR1 SGHAT, CDR2 FQNNGV. V lost 0 bases to trimming and J lost 4 bases, with 9 bases between them. There are 14 residues in the CDR3. CDR3 residues: CASSLDRVGETQYF. DNA for the CDR3: TGTGCCAGCAGCTTAGACAGGGTAGGAGAGACCCAGTACTTC.

This chain uses TRBV20-1 with TRBJ2-7; 8 bases are shared with TRBD1. CDR1 DFQATT and CDR2 SNEGSKA come from the germline V gene (reference sequence). The CDR3 consists of 16 residues. V lost 5 bases and J lost 2; bases outside the gene matches: 14. For the CDR3, the DNA is TGCAGTGCTTGCCGCCCTTTAGGACAGGGAGCCTACGAGCAGTACTTC. Protein sequence: CSACRPLGQGAYEQYF.

This clonotype was seen at least ten times. This chain joins TRBV4-2 and TRBJ2-3; TRBD2 matches 11 bases. This CDR3 region has 18 residues. V lost 0 bases, J lost 5 bases, and 10 bases stayed unmatched. CDR1 is LGHNA and CDR2 is YNFKEQ in the germline V gene. The CDR3 DNA reads TGTGCCAGCAGCCAAGAACCTAGCGGGGGGCCGGTGGGAGATACGCAGTATTTT. This sequence encodes CASSQEPSGGPVGDTQYF.

This chain links TRBV5-1 with TRBJ1-4; D gene uncertain. V lost 0 bases to trimming and J lost 1 base, with 13 bases between them. Germline values: CDR1 SGHRS, CDR2 YFSETQ. This CDR3 has 17 residues. Written as DNA, the CDR3 is TGCGCCAGCAGCTTGGCCTTTACAGCCGGAACTAATGAAAAACTGTTTTTT. Translated: CASSLAFTAGTNEKLFF.

Many counts were recorded for this clonotype. V is TRBV20-1 and J is TRBJ2-7; the match to TRBD1 covers 7 bases. V lost 0 bases to trimming and J lost 0 bases; unmatched junction nucleotides: 5. CDR1 DFQATT and CDR2 SNEGSKA come from the germline V gene (reference sequence). The length of the CDR3 is 15 residues. The CDR3 coding sequence is TGCAGTGCTAGAGATCAGACAGGGATCTCCTACGAGCAGTACTTC. Encoded protein: CSARDQTGISYEQYF.